A selection of T cell receptor beta chains follows, all from one sample in a study of T cell repertoires in cytomegalovirus infection. TCRdb re-called the reads through MiXCR, storing one row per CDR3 protein. Altogether around 750,000 distinct CDR3 sequences are present, about 33% being singletons, with the ten largest covering approximately 13%. These receptors have no identified antigens. Sample: cultured CD8+ T cells from PBMCs, taken from culture after CMV antigen stimulation. The receptors derive from a human donor in good health (CMV status not recorded). Some clones in this sample may be carry-over from other donors' samples. The CDR3 runs from the conserved cysteine through the conserved F or W. A D gene is named only where the DNA matches it firmly. Not every row has a clone size; where given, it reads once, few, many or a size class.

size | D | J | V | DNA | CDR3
- | TRBD2 | TRBJ2-3 | TRBV4-1 | TGCGCCAGCAGCCAACCCGAAGCGGGGGAAAATACAGATACGCAGTATTTT | CASSQPEAGENTDTQYF
- | - | TRBJ2-3 | TRBV15 | TGTGCCACCAGCAGGCCTTCAGGGGGCACAGATACGCAGTATTTT | CATSRPSGGTDTQYF
many | TRBD1 | TRBJ1-6 | TRBV7-2 | TGTGCCAGCAGCTCTCGGACAGGGCATTCACCCCTCCACTTT | CASSSRTGHSPLHF
few | TRBD2 | TRBJ2-1 | TRBV7-4 | TGTGCCAGCAGCTTAGCAAGTCTAGCGGGGGGCAATGAGCAGTTCTTC | CASSLASLAGGNEQFF
few | TRBD1 | TRBJ2-1 | TRBV11-1 | TGTGCCAGCAGCTTCCGACATAATATATATGGGACAGGGGGGAATGAGCAGTTCTTC | CASSFRHNIYGTGGNEQFF
- | - | TRBJ1-2 | TRBV27 | TGTGCCAGCAGATCCCTCACAGATAATGGCTACACCTTC | CASRSLTDNGYTF
few | - | TRBJ2-7 | TRBV7-2 | TGTGCCAGCAGCCCCCCCGGGACACTAATCTCCTACGAGCAGTACTTC | CASSPPGTLISYEQYF
few | TRBD1 | TRBJ1-2 | TRBV27 | TGTGCCAGCAGAGCCTTCGCCGGGACAGGGGGTAAATATGGCTACACCTTC | CASRAFAGTGGKYGYTF
few | - | TRBJ2-2 | TRBV19 | TGTGCCAGTAGTATGGGGGCCACCGGGGAGCTGTTTTTT | CASSMGATGELFF
- | - | TRBJ1-1 | TRBV19 | TGTGCCAGTTCCCTCCAGGCAGGACTTAACACTGAAGCTTTCTTT | CASSLQAGLNTEAFF
- | - | TRBJ1-2 | TRBV27 | TGTGCCAGCAGTCCAGACAGGAATGGCTACACCTTC | CASSPDRNGYTF
- | - | TRBJ1-2 | TRBV7-4 | TGTGCCAGCAGCCGATATCCACAAGCTAACTATGGCTACACCTTC | CASSRYPQANYGYTF
- | - | TRBJ2-1 | TRBV11-3 | TGTGCCAGCAGCTCTAGGGGGGACATGAACTACAATGAGCAGTTCTTC | CASSSRGDMNYNEQFF
many | - | TRBJ1-6 | TRBV7-3 | TGTGCCAGCAGCTTAAGGCTCGGAAGGGATTCACCCCTCCACTTT | CASSLRLGRDSPLHF
many | - | TRBJ1-1 | TRBV7-2 | TGTGCCAGCAGCTTTGGCCATGAAGCTTTCTTT | CASSFGHEAFF
few | - | TRBJ1-4 | TRBV7-9 | TGTGCCAGCAGCTTAGTGACCGGGGCTGGTGAAAAACTGTTTTTT | CASSLVTGAGEKLFF
- | TRBD2 | TRBJ2-3 | TRBV23-1 | TGCGCCAGCAAAAATAGCGGGCACACAGATACGCAGTATTTT | CASKNSGHTDTQYF
- | TRBD1 | TRBJ1-1 | TRBV3-1 | TGTGCCAGCAGCCGGGCCGGGACAGGGATAGGTGAAGCTTTCTTT | CASSRAGTGIGEAFF
- | - | TRBJ2-1 | TRBV27 | TGTGCCAGCACCCTAGGGGATAGTGGAGCAAATGAGCAGTTCTTC | CASTLGDSGANEQFF
few | - | TRBJ2-2 | TRBV10-3 | TGTGCCATCAGTGAAAGGGGAGCTGGGGAGCTGTTTTTT | CAISERGAGELFF
- | - | TRBJ1-4 | TRBV4-1 | TGCGCCAGCAGCCAAGTGGACGGGCTAGGTAATGAAAAACTGTTTTTT | CASSQVDGLGNEKLFF
few | TRBD2 | TRBJ2-3 | TRBV6-6 | TGTGCCAGCAGCGGGACAGCGGGGGGGCTGATAGGGACAGATACGCAGTATTTT | CASSGTAGGLIGTDTQYF
many | TRBD1 | TRBJ2-2 | TRBV7-6 | TGTGCTAGCAGCTTAGTGGCAGGGGGCACCGGGGAGCTGTTTTTT | CASSLVAGGTGELFF
- | - | TRBJ2-3 | TRBV15 | TGTGCCACCAGCGAGGGGAGAGCAGATACGCAGTATTTT | CATSEGRADTQYF
- | TRBD1 | TRBJ2-1 | TRBV7-6 | TGTGCCAGCAGCTCTTTGCCGGGACAGGGTCACAATGAGCAGTTCTTC | CASSSLPGQGHNEQFF
- | - | TRBJ2-3 | TRBV4-2 | TGTGCCAGCAGCCCGACGAGTCCCCAGGACACAGATACGCAGTATTTT | CASSPTSPQDTDTQYF
- | - | TRBJ2-1 | TRBV4-1 | TGCGCCAGCAGCCACCGAACCAGCATGGGGAACAATGAGCAGTTCTTC | CASSHRTSMGNNEQFF
- | - | TRBJ1-2 | TRBV12-3/TRBV12-4 | TGTGCCAGCAGTTTTGACCGGACCTATGGCTATGGCTACACCTTC | CASSFDRTYGYGYTF
few | TRBD2 | TRBJ2-5 | TRBV6-5 | TGTGCCAGCAGTTACGAGACTAGCGGGCTCGGGACCCAGTACTTC | CASSYETSGLGTQYF
- | TRBD1 | TRBJ1-2 | TRBV7-2 | TGTGCCAGCAGCTCCCCCTATAGGGGGCCGTTGAGCTATGGCTACACCTTC | CASSSPYRGPLSYGYTF
- | - | TRBJ2-5 | TRBV2 | TGTGCCAGCAGTGAACCTGATTCCGAAGAGACCCAGTACTTC | CASSEPDSEETQYF
- | - | TRBJ2-1 | TRBV28 | TGTGCCAGCCACAGTTACAATGAGCAGTTCTTC | CASHSYNEQFF
- | TRBD1 | TRBJ2-1 | TRBV7-9 | TGTGCCAGCAGCGTCGAAGATCGGGACAGGGAAAATGAGCAGTTCTTC | CASSVEDRDRENEQFF
- | - | TRBJ1-1 | TRBV4-3 | TGCGCCAGCAGCCAAGATATCACCTCGGGGGCGCTTGGCACTGAAGCTTTCTTT | CASSQDITSGALGTEAFF
few | - | TRBJ1-5 | TRBV28 | TGTGCCAGCAGGATAGGGTCCAAGAGCAATCAGCCCCAGCATTTT | CASRIGSKSNQPQHF
many | TRBD1 | TRBJ1-1 | TRBV6-2/TRBV6-3 | TGTGCCAGCAGTTTCAGGGGGGTGAGTGAAGCTTTCTTT | CASSFRGVSEAFF
once | TRBD1 | TRBJ2-3 | TRBV7-9 | TGTGCCAGCAGCTTAGCGGCAGGGGGACACACAGATACGCAGTATTTT | CASSLAAGGHTDTQYF
- | - | TRBJ2-1 | TRBV27 | TGTGCCAGCAGTTTAATTACGGTTTCCCGGTGGGAGCAGTTCTTC | CASSLITVSRWEQFF
few | TRBD1 | TRBJ1-4 | TRBV6-6 | TGTGCCAGCAGTTACGTACGTGATATGACAGGGGAAAATGAAAAACTGTTTTTT | CASSYVRDMTGENEKLFF
- | TRBD1 | TRBJ1-5 | TRBV27 | TGTGCCAGCAGACTATCCGGGACAGGGATCGGTCAGCCCCAGCATTTT | CASRLSGTGIGQPQHF
- | TRBD2 | TRBJ2-3 | TRBV2 | TGTGCCAGCGAGGGCGGGGGGGCCTCAGATACGCAGTATTTT | CASEGGGASDTQYF
few | - | TRBJ2-7 | TRBV27 | TGTGCCAGTGGAGAAGGGCGGGAAACCGAGCAGTACTTC | CASGEGRETEQYF
- | - | TRBJ1-4 | TRBV7-9 | TGTGCCAGCAGCTCCTACACAGAAGAACTGTTTTTT | CASSSYTEELFF
- | TRBD2 | TRBJ2-2 | TRBV27 | TGTGCCAGCAGTTTTACTAGCGGCACCGGGGAGCTGTTTTTT | CASSFTSGTGELFF
- | TRBD1 | TRBJ2-3 | TRBV20-1 | TGCAGTGCTAGAGATCTCCGGACAGGGCCCACAGATACGCAGTATTTT | CSARDLRTGPTDTQYF
- | - | TRBJ1-1 | TRBV7-9 | TGTGCCAGCAGCTTAAGGCAGGCTGTGAACACTGAAGCTTTCTTT | CASSLRQAVNTEAFF
many | TRBD1 | TRBJ1-4 | TRBV20-1 | TGCAGTGCTGCCTTTCCTGAGGGGGCGCCGAGAAATAATGAAAAACTGTTTTTT | CSAAFPEGAPRNNEKLFF
few | - | TRBJ1-5 | TRBV7-8 | TGTGCCAGCAGCTTAGCGCGGGGGGCTCCGCAGCCCCAGCATTTT | CASSLARGAPQPQHF